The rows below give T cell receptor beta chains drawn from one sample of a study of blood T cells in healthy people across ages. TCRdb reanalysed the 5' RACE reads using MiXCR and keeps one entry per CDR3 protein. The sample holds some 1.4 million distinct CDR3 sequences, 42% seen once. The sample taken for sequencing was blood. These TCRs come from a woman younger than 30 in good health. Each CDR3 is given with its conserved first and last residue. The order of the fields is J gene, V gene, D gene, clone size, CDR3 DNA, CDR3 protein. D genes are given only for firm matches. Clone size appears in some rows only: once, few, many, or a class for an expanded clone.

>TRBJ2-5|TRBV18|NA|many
TGTGCCAGCAGCCCCCGGGAGACCCAGTACTTC
CASSPRETQYF
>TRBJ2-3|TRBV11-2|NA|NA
TGTGCCAGCAGCCTGGGGTCGGATACGCGGTATTTT
CASSLGSDTRYF
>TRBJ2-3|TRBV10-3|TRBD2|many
TGTGCCTTCTGGGGGGGAGATTACACAGATACGCAGTATTTT
CAFWGGDYTDTQYF
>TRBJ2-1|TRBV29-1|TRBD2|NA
TGCAGCGTTGATGTCGCGGGAGTACAGTTCTTC
CSVDVAGVQFF
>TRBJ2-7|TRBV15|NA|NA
TGTGCCACCAGCAGAGAGCCTTTATACGAGCAGTACTTC
CATSREPLYEQYF
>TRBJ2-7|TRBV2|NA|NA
TGTGCCAGCAGCGAGCACTCCTACGAGCAGTACTTC
CASSEHSYEQYF
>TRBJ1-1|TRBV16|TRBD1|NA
TGTGCCAGCAGCCAGAACAGGGGAGAGAACACTGAAGCTTTCTTT
CASSQNRGENTEAFF
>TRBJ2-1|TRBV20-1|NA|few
TGCAGTGCTGGGGACCGAGCGCGGGGGCAGTTCTTC
CSAGDRARGQFF
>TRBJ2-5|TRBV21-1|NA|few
TGTGCCACCAAACCAGGACAGTCCTATGGCCAAGAGACCCAGTACTTC
CATKPGQSYGQETQYF
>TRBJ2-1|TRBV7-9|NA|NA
TGTGCCAGCAGCTTACTCGGCTCGAATGAGCAGTTCTTC
CASSLLGSNEQFF
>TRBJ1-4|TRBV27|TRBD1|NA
TGTGCCAGCAGTCGACAGGGTGGAGGTGAAAAACTGTTTTTT
CASSRQGGGEKLFF
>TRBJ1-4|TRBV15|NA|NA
TGTGCCACCAGCCCCCAGGCGGACGAAAAACTGTTTTTT
CATSPQADEKLFF
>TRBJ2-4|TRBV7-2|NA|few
TGTGCCAGCAGAGTTAGTGGCGCCAAAAACATTCAGTACTTC
CASRVSGAKNIQYF
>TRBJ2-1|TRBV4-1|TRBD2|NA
TGCGCCAGCAGCCAAGGGAGGGTAGCGGGGATTAGCTCCTACAATGAGCAGTTCTTC
CASSQGRVAGISSYNEQFF
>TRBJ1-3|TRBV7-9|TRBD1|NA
TGTGCCAGCAGCTCAGCAGGGGGAGGAAACACCATATATTTT
CASSSAGGGNTIYF
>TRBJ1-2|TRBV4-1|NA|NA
TGCGCCAGCAGCCAAGGTGCGGGATATAACTATGGCTACACCTTC
CASSQGAGYNYGYTF
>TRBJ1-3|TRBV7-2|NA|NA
TGTGCCAGCAGCCGACCCAACAGCTCTGGAAACACCGTATATTTT
CASSRPNSSGNTVYF
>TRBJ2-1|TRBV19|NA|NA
TGTGCCAGTAGTACCACCGGGACGGACTACAATGAGCAGTTCTTC
CASSTTGTDYNEQFF
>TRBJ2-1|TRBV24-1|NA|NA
TGTGCCACCAGTGATTCGGCTATCAATGAGCAGTTCTTC
CATSDSAINEQFF
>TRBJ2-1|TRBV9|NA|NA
TGTGCCAGCAGCGTGGCACCCGATATCTACAATGAGCAGTTCTTC
CASSVAPDIYNEQFF
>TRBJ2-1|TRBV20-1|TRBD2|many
TGCAGTGCTAGAGATCCGGGACTAGACTACAATGAGCAGTTCTTC
CSARDPGLDYNEQFF
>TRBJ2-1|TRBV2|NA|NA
TGTGCCAGCAGTGGATCGGTCAATGAGCAGTTCTTC
CASSGSVNEQFF
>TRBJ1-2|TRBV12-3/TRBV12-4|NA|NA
TGTGCCAGCAGTTTAGCAGGCTGGACCTATGGCTACACCTTC
CASSLAGWTYGYTF
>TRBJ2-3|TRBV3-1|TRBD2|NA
TGTGCCAGCAGCCAAGGGAAGACTAGCGGGAGTATAGATACGCAGTATTTT
CASSQGKTSGSIDTQYF
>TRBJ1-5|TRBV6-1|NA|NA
TGTGCCAGCAGTGAATTATCGGGGTTGGGCCAGCCCCAGCATTTT
CASSELSGLGQPQHF
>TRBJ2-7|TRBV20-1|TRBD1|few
TGCAGTTCACAGGGGGCGGGGCAGTACTTC
CSSQGAGQYF
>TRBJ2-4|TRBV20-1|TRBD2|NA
TGCAGTGCTAGTACCAGCGGGGGGGCAAACATTCAGTACTTC
CSASTSGGANIQYF
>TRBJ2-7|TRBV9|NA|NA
TGTGCCAGCCACGAGCAGTACTTC
CASHEQYF
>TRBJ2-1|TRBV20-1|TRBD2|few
TGCAGTGCGGCCTTGGGGGGGTCTAGCTCCTACAATGAGCAGTTCTTC
CSAALGGSSSYNEQFF
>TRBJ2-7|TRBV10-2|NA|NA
TGCGCCAGCAATCAGGGCCCCAGGTACGAGCAGTACTTC
CASNQGPRYEQYF
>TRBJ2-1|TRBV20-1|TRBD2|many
TGCAGTGCTAGAGGCGGGGGGCCCAGCTACAATGAGCAGTTCTTC
CSARGGGPSYNEQFF
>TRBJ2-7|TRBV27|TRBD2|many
TGTGCCAGCAGCCCTACTAGCGGGGCCGAGCAGTACTTC
CASSPTSGAEQYF
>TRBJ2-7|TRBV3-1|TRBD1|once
TGTGCCAGCAGCCAGGGGGACAGGGTCTACAATGAGCAGTACTTC
CASSQGDRVYNEQYF
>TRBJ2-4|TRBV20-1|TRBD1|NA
TGCAGTGCTAGTATCCGGGACAGGGGAAACATTCAGTACTTC
CSASIRDRGNIQYF
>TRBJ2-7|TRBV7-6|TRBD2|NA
TGTGCCAGCAGCGAAGAAGCCGGGACTAGCGTAAGCTCCTACGAGCAGTACTTC
CASSEEAGTSVSSYEQYF
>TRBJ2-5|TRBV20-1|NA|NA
TGCAGTGCTAGTACACCGTTAGGACACTGGTACTTC
CSASTPLGHWYF
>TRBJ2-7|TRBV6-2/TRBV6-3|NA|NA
TGTGCCAGCAGTTGGGGCAGAGTTTACTACGAGCAGTACTTC
CASSWGRVYYEQYF
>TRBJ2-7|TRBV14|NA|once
TGTGCCAGCAGCCAAGCGCGCAGGTCCGAGCAGTACTTC
CASSQARRSEQYF
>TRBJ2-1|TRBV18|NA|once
TGTGCCAGCTCACCACCCGGGATTAGGAATGAGCAGTTCTTC
CASSPPGIRNEQFF
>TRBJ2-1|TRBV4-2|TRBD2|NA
TGTGCCAGCAGCCAAGCCGGACTAGCGGGCGTACGGGAGCAGTTCTTC
CASSQAGLAGVREQFF
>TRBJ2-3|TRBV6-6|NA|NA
TGTGCCAGCAGTCTCCGGGACCTATTCGATACGCAGTATTTT
CASSLRDLFDTQYF
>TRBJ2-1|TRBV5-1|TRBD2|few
TGCGCCAGCAGCTTGGCCCCTAGCGGGGCATCCTACAATGAGCAGTTCTTC
CASSLAPSGASYNEQFF
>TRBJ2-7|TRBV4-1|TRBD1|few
TGCGCCAGCAGCCCGTCATCCGGGACAGGGACCTACGAGCAGTACTTC
CASSPSSGTGTYEQYF
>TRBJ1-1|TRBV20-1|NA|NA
TGCAGTGCTAGATCCGGTAGCCACACTGAAGCTTTCTTT
CSARSGSHTEAFF
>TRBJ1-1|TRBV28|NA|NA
TGTGCCAGCTACAGAAGAGACCCGAACACTGAAGCTTTCTTT
CASYRRDPNTEAFF
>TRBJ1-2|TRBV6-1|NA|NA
TGTGCCAGCAGTGAAGGTCCCTCCTCCTATGGCTACACCTTC
CASSEGPSSYGYTF
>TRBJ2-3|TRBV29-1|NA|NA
TGCAGCGTTGAATCACGGCCAGATACGCAGTATTTT
CSVESRPDTQYF
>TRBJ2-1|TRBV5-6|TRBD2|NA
TGTGCCAGCAGCTTGCCTAGCGGCGAGACCCAGTTCTTC
CASSLPSGETQFF
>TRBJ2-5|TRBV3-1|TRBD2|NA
TGTGCCAGCAGCCGACTAGCGGGAACGAGGGAGTCCCAGTACTTC
CASSRLAGTRESQYF
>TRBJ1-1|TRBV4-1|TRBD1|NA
TGCGCCAGCAGCCAAGGGACAGGGGGCCTCTCCACTGAAGCTTTCTTT
CASSQGTGGLSTEAFF
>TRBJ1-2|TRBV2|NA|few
TGTGCCAGCAGTTGGACAGTCTCAGCTAACTATGGCTACACCTTC
CASSWTVSANYGYTF
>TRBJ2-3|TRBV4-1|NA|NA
TGCGCCAGCAGCCAAGATCAGAGGGCAGGGAACACAGATACGCAGTATTTT
CASSQDQRAGNTDTQYF
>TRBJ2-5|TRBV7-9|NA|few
TGTGCCAGCAGCCTAGGACAGACGATTTGGACGCGGGGTGCAGAGACCCAGTACTTC
CASSLGQTIWTRGAETQYF
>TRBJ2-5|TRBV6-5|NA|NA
TGTGCCAGCAGATCTTCATTTCAAGAGACCCAGTACTTC
CASRSSFQETQYF
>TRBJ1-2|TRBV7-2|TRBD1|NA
TGTGCCAGCAGCTCTAGGGGGACAGGGCCCGGTGGCTACACCTTC
CASSSRGTGPGGYTF
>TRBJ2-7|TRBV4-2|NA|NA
TGTGCCAGCAGCCAAGCCCTGGGAGATGAGCAGTACTTC
CASSQALGDEQYF
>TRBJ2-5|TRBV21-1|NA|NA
TGTGCCAGCAGCAAAGCGCGGGAAGAGACCCAGTACTTC
CASSKAREETQYF
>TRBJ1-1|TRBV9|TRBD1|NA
TGTGCCAGCAGCGTAGGACAGGGGAGGAACACTGAAGCTTTCTTT
CASSVGQGRNTEAFF